Given below is one T cell receptor beta chain in context. Its antigen is currently unknown. About 30,000 T cell genomes, or roughly 200 ng DNA, went into the sorted-subset replicate PCRs. Sequenced by immunoSEQ multiplex PCR; TCRdb stores in-frame clones only, minus some. The sample has about 2 million clones; approximately 95% are singletons. The data were obtained in a study of shared clonotypes between healthy human individuals. Study findings and constraints: Naive CD4 clonotypes overlapped across a few donors at approximately 5.3%. A reduction in generation probabilities was seen for non-shared clonotypes relative to those shared by all four donors.

Trimming shortened V by 5 bases and J by 2 bases, and 16 bases separated the two germline ends. The germline V gene encodes CDR1 MNHEY and CDR2 SMNVEV (reference sequence). The CDR3 covers 16 residues. CD45RO-negative, CCR7-positively selected cells formed the naive CD8 fraction, excluding terminally differentiated effector memory CD45RA+ cells. Free of recent acute infections or vaccinations, the donors were healthy HIV-negative adults. The chain joins TRBV27 to TRBJ2-1; D is possibly TRBD2 (5 bases). The clonotype was recovered from a man aged 18 to 29 in good health. Material for sequencing was naive CD8+ T cells sorted from blood. CDR3 protein: CASSLQVSVPYNEQFF. The CDR3 coding sequence is TGTGCCAGCAGTCTCCAGGTTAGCGTACCCTACAATGAGCAGTTCTTC.